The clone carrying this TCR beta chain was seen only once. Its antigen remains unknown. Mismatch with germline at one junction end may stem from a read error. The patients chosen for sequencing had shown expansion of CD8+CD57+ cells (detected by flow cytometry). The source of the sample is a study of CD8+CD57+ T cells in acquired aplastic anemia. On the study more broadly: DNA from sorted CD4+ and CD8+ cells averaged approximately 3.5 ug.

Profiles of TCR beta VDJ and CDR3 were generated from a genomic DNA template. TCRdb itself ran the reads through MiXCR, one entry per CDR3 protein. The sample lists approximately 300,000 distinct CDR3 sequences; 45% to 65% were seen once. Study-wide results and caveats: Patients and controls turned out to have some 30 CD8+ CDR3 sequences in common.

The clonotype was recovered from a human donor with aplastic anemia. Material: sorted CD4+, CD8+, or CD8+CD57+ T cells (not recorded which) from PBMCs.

CDR3 protein: CASSETLAGGPVGEPFF. The DNA for the CDR3 is TGTGCCAGCAGCGAAACTCTAGCGGGAGGGCCCGTCGGGGAGCCGTTTTTT. This chain links TRBV9 with TRBJ2-2; 12 positions match TRBD2. This CDR3 spans 17 amino acids. Germline V gene lookup returns CDR1 SGDLS and CDR2 YYNGEE.